Below are 9 T cell receptor beta chains sequenced from a single sample in a study of control samples from healthy donors and cancer patients. Generated by immunoSEQ multiplex PCR, the TCRdb table keeps only in-frame clones and is missing some. The sample contains about 170,000 clones, around 92% of which appear only once. The sequenced sample was blood. The origin of the receptors is a woman aged 25-40 years in good health.

This chain connects TRBV14 to TRBJ1-6; unclear D gene. Trimming took off 1 base at V and 0 bases at J, with 10 bases between the two ends. The CDR3 consists of 17 residues. CDR1 SGHDN and CDR2 FVKESK come from the germline V gene. The DNA for the CDR3 is TGTGCCAGCAGCCAAGGAGGCGGGAGCTCCTATAATTCACCCCTCCACTTT. Translation gives CASSQGGGSSYNSPLHF.

Points on this clone: This clone may be a read error of a much larger clone one base away. The CDR3 is CASSPAYEQYF. CDR3 in DNA: TGTGCCAGCAGCCCCGCCTACGAGCAGTACTTC. J is TRBJ2-7 and V is TRBV7-9, with D uncertain. Trimming left V 5 bases short and J 2 bases short, with 4 bases between. The CDR3 has 11 amino acids. The germline gives CDR1 SEHNR, CDR2 FQNEAQ (reference sequence).

Notes on this clone: Other DNA sequences in this sample translate to the same CDR3. J is TRBJ2-2 and V is TRBV5-1, with D perhaps TRBD1 (6 bases). Germline CDR1 and CDR2: SGHRS and YFSETQ. V gave up 4 bases and J gave up 0 bases, with 7 bases separating them. The CDR3 is made up of 14 amino acids. The CDR3 region has the DNA TGCGCCAGCAGCCGGGACACGAACACCGGGGAGCTGTTTTTT. It yields the protein CASSRDTNTGELFF.

The V call is TRBV25-1, the J call TRBJ2-6; D is undetermined. Germline V lookup: CDR1 MGHDK, CDR2 SYGVNS. The CDR3 consists of 13 residues. Trimming left V 5 bases short and J 2 bases short, with 4 bases between. The CDR3, as DNA: TGTGCCAGCAGTCGGACTGGGGCCAACGTCCTGACTTTC. Translating it yields CASSRTGANVLTF.

The rearrangement links TRBV28 to TRBJ1-4, with a possible D match to TRBD1 (5 bases). The V end was cut by 7 bases, the J end by 5 bases, with 11 bases between. Looked up from germline, CDR1 is MDHEN and CDR2 is SYDVKM. There are 13 residues in the CDR3. The CDR3 reads CASKQGRNEKLFF. In nucleotides, the CDR3 is TGTGCCAGCAAGCAGGGTAGGAATGAAAAACTGTTTTTT.

This clone was counted once. J is TRBJ2-2 and V is TRBV4-2; the match to TRBD2 covers 9 bases. Trimming took 1 base from V and 6 from J; bases not matched to a gene: 6. Germline loops: CDR1 LGHNA, CDR2 YNFKEQ. The CDR3 runs to 16 residues. The CDR3: CASSQAGSGSSGELFF. Here the CDR3 DNA reads TGTGCCAGCAGCCAAGCGGGTAGCGGGAGTTCCGGGGAGCTGTTTTTT.

V gene TRBV7-2 combines with J gene TRBJ2-6; possible D gene TRBD1, 8 bases. Germline values: CDR1 SGHTA, CDR2 FQGNSA. Trimming removed 5 bases from V and 4 bases from J, with 15 bases in between. CDR3 length: 16 residues. The CDR3 reads CASSRTGRGGANVLTF. The DNA for the CDR3 is TGTGCCAGCAGCCGGACAGGGAGGGGAGGGGCCAACGTCCTGACTTTC.

The rearrangement uses TRBV5-5 and TRBJ2-3, with 12 bases matching TRBD2. Germline CDR1 is SGHKS and CDR2 is YYEKEE (reference sequence). Unmatched junction bases numbered 3, after V lost 4 bases and J lost 3 bases. The CDR3 length is 15 residues. The CDR3 nucleotides read TGTGCCAGCAGCACACTAGCGGGAGGTACAGATACGCAGTATTTT. Amino acids: CASSTLAGGTDTQYF.

The CDR3 nucleotides are TGTGCCAGCAGCCAAGATCCTAGCGGGAGTGTCAATGAGCAGTTCTTC. Encoded protein: CASSQDPSGSVNEQFF. This sequence joins TRBV4-2 and TRBJ2-1; 10 bases match TRBD2. Trimming at V came to 0 bases and at J to 6 bases, leaving 5 bases not matched to a gene. The CDR3 spans 16 residues. CDR1 LGHNA and CDR2 YNFKEQ come from the germline V gene.